This T cell receptor beta chain was documented in a study of T cell responses to AZD1222 COVID-19 vaccine. Overall study findings and caveats: Reports say nearly half of spike-specific TCRs go after unmutated variant regions.

This clone has only a few counts. The antigen is undetermined. Between the trimmed V and J ends, which lost 4 bases and 11 bases, there was a span of 15 bases. This CDR3 region has 12 residues. Germline CDR1 is SGDLS and CDR2 is YYNGEE. Measured with immunoSEQ multiplex PCR; TCRdb has only the in-frame clones, and not every one. The data show nearly 110,000 clones, 91% seen once. The sequencing here drew on peripheral blood, taken on day 0 of AZD1222 vaccination. The chain is built from TRBV9 and TRBJ1-1, with TRBD1 as a possible D gene (5 bases). The sequence derives from an adult in good health. CDR3 in DNA: TGTGCCAGCAGCTCTCACGGGGAGGGGGCTTTCTTT. It is translated as CASSSHGEGAFF.